This is a list of T cell receptor beta chains from one sample in a study of neurological immune-mediated disorders. TCRdb itself ran the 5' RACE reads through MiXCR, one entry per CDR3 protein. This sample has more than 75,000 distinct CDR3 sequences, with around 3.6% found just once. The sequenced material came from PBMCs. The receptors come from a woman aged 45-60 years with multiple sclerosis. Both conserved end residues are trimmed from each CDR3.

>TRBV7-3|TRBJ2-3
ASSRGGNTDTQY
>TRBV6-5|TRBJ2-1
ASSYSPILNNEQF
>TRBV15|TRBJ2-5
ATSRDPTAQETQY
>TRBV29-1|TRBJ1-6
SVLDTGGSPLH
>TRBV5-4|TRBJ2-5
ASSLSLAEETQY
>TRBV4-3|TRBJ2-5
ASSRGDSGAETQY
>TRBV7-2|TRBJ1-5
ASSLAFGQPQH
>TRBV5-5|TRBJ2-7
ASSFTGTGGGLVAYEQY
>TRBV11-3|TRBJ2-1
ASSLGISGGLLSYNEQF
>TRBV10-1|TRBJ2-3
ASSAGNPTDTQY
>TRBV19|TRBJ1-5
ASSETGTGASNQPQH
>TRBV5-6|TRBJ1-5
ASSRWASISNQPQH
>TRBV5-1|TRBJ1-2
ASSLGAWDGIYGYT
>TRBV7-2|TRBJ1-4
ASSRDRATNEKLF
>TRBV7-7|TRBJ2-5
ASSFGVHETQY
>TRBV18|TRBJ2-3
ASSPAGNTQY
>TRBV7-9|TRBJ2-2
ASSLGYTRGRGRRGELF
>TRBV12-3/TRBV12-4|TRBJ2-1
ASSWRRGVRGEQF
>TRBV4-3|TRBJ2-2
ASSLFGLGVGELF
>TRBV4-1|TRBJ2-1
ASSPFPRDRPNNEQF
>TRBV6-6|TRBJ1-1
ASSPRGTGLGNTEAF
>TRBV7-9|TRBJ1-1
ASRPRTGLEAF
>TRBV20-1|TRBJ2-7
SAEQPGLRAYEQY
>TRBV24-1|TRBJ1-1
ATRKNPTEAF
>TRBV3-1|TRBJ1-1
ASSHGQGLVNTEAF
>TRBV29-1|TRBJ2-1
SVGVTSGGGEQF
>TRBV6-1|TRBJ1-4
ASRATSPGEKLF
>TRBV10-3|TRBJ1-1
AISESAGGFTEAF
>TRBV20-1|TRBJ1-4
SARDPVNEKLF
>TRBV6-2/TRBV6-3|TRBJ2-5
ASTKLNMETQY
>TRBV6-6|TRBJ2-7
ASSLTGGSHEQY
>TRBV7-2|TRBJ2-1
ASSPSSSYNEQF
>TRBV29-1|TRBJ2-7
SVRGPADYEQY
>TRBV12-3/TRBV12-4|TRBJ1-1
ASSLSQFVEAF
>TRBV12-3/TRBV12-4|TRBJ1-5
ASSLEDSKTQN
>TRBV12-5|TRBJ1-6
ASGLSLSSYNSPLH
>TRBV7-2|TRBJ1-2
ASSHGTGGYT
>TRBV5-1|TRBJ2-7
ASSLGGRDTYEQY
>TRBV7-3|TRBJ2-3
ASSLGGGPQDTQY
>TRBV18|TRBJ2-7
ASSPRQGGSYEQY